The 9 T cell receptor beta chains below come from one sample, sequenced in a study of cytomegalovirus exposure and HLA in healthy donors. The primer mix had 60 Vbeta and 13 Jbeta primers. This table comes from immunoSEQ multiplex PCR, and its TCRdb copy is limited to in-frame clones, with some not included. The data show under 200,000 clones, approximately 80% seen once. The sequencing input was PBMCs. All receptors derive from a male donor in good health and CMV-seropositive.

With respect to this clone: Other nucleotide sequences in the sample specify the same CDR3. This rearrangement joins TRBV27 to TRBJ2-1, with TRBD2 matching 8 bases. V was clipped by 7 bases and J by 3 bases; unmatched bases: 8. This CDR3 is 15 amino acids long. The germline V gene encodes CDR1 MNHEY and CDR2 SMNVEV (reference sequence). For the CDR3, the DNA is TGTGCCAGCACCCCAGGTCTAGCGGGCTACAATGAGCAGTTCTTC. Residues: CASTPGLAGYNEQFF.

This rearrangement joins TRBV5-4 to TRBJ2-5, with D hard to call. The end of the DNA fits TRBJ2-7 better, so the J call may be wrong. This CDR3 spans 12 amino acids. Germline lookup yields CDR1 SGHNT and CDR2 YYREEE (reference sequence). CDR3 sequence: CASSAPSYEQYF. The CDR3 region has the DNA TGTGCCAGCAGCGCCCCCTCCTACGAGCAGTACTTC.

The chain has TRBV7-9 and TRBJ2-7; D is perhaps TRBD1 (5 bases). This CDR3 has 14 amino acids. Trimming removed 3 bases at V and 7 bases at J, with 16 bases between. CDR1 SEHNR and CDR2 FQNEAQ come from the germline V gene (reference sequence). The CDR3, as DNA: TGTGCCAGCAGCTTTTTACAGGACGCTGGGGAGCAGTACTTC. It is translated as CASSFLQDAGEQYF.

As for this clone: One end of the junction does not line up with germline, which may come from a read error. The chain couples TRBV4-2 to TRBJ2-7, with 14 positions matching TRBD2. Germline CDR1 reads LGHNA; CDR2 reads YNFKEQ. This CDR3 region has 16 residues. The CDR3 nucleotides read TGTGCCAGCAGTCAAGATGGGACTAGCGGGAGACGCGAGCAGTACTTC. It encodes CASSQDGTSGRREQYF.

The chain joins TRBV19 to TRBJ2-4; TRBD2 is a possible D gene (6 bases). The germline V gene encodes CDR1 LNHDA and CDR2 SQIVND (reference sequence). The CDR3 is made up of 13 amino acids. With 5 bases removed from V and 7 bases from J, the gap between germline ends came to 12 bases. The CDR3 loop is CASSPTGTNIQYF. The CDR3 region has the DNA TGTGCCAGTAGTCCGACCGGGACTAACATTCAGTACTTC.

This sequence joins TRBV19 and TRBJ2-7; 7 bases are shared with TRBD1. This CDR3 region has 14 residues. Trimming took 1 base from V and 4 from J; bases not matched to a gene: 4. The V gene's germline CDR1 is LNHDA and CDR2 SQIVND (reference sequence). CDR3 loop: CASSIGQGVYEQYF. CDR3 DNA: TGTGCCAGTAGTATAGGGCAGGGGGTGTACGAGCAGTACTTC.

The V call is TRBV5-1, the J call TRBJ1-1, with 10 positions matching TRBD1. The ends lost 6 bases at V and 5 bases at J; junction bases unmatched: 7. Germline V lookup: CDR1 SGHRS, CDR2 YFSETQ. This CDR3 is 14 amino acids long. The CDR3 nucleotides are TGCGCCAGCACCGACGGACAGGGGGTGACTGAAGCTTTCTTT. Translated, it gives CASTDGQGVTEAFF.

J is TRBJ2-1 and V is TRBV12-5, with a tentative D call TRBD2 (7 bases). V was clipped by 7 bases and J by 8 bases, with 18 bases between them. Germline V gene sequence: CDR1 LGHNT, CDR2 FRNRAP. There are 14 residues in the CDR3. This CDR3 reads CASAGEGLWYEQFF. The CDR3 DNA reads TGTGCTAGTGCAGGGGAGGGCCTCTGGTATGAGCAGTTCTTC. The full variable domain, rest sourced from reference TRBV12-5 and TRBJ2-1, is DARVTQTPRHKVTEMGQEVTMRCQPILGHNTVFWYRQTMMQGLELLAYFRNRAPLDDSGMPKDRFSAEMPDATLATLKIQPSEPRDSAVYFCASAGEGLWYEQFFGPGTRLTVL.

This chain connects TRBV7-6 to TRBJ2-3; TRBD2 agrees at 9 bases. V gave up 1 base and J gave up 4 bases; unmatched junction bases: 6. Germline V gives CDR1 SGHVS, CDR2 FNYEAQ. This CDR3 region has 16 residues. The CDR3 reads CASSLEGGRASDTQYF. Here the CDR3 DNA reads TGTGCCAGCAGCTTAGAGGGCGGGAGGGCATCAGATACGCAGTATTTT.